These 3 T cell receptor beta chains were sequenced from one sample in a study of immune evolution from preneoplasia to lung adenocarcinoma. TCRdb keeps only in-frame clones here, not all; method: immunoSEQ multiplex PCR. The table has about 5,600 clones, 70% to 75% seen once. The sequenced material came from FFPE lung adenocarcinoma in situ tissue. These receptors came from a person between 60 and 79 years old with lung adenocarcinoma.

The V and J genes are TRBV6-1 and TRBJ1-2; D perhaps matches TRBD1 (5 bases). This CDR3 is built from 15 residues. Germline CDR1 is MNHNS and CDR2 is SASEGT. The V gene lost 7 bases and the J gene lost 4 bases, with 19 bases spanning the gap. The CDR3 sequence: CASINGPLGVYGYTF. The CDR3, as DNA: TGTGCCAGCATTAATGGCCCCCTGGGGGTCTATGGCTACACCTTC.

The chain combines TRBV23-1 with TRBJ1-2; TRBD1 aligns across 8 bases. TRBV23-1 qualifies as an ORF whose function is uncertain. The CDR3 has 17 residues. Trimming at V came to 5 bases and at J to 0 bases, leaving 11 bases not matched to a gene. The CDR3 nucleotides read TGCGCCAGCAGTGCTTGTTCAGGGGGCCGGGCTAACTATGGCTACACCTTC. Translating gives CASSACSGGRANYGYTF.

The J gene is TRBJ1-1, the V gene TRBV5-8; D perhaps matches TRBD1 (6 bases). Trimming left V 4 bases short and J 3 bases short, with 13 bases between. CDR3 size: 14 residues. Germline-derived CDR1 and CDR2 are SGHTS and YDEGEE. The CDR3 region has the DNA TGTGCCAGCAGCCGGCGGGACACCTACACTGAAGCTTTCTTT. Encoded protein: CASSRRDTYTEAFF.